This TCR beta chain was obtained from a study of blood T cell repertoires in COVID-19. Study-level information: Sources were T cells, B-cell-depleted T cells, or PBMCs; the material itself was cDNA or gDNA.

Using immunoSEQ multiplex PCR, the repertoire was profiled, and TCRdb retains in-frame clones only, with some absent. The sample lists about 390,000 clones, more than 70% occurring once. Seattle's cohort entered during active infection and was followed longitudinally. Germline V gives CDR1 SGHRS, CDR2 YFSETQ. The CDR3 contains 16 residues. V lost 0 bases, J lost 0 bases, and 9 bases lay in between. The J gene is TRBJ2-2, the V gene TRBV5-1; tentative D call: TRBD1 (5 bases). This receptor was obtained from a woman aged 60-75 years with COVID-19, enrolled during active disease. The sample taken for sequencing was peripheral blood. The CDR3 nucleotides are TGCGCCAGCAGCTTGGGTGGGGCCCCGAACACCGGGGAGCTGTTTTTT. This encodes CASSLGGAPNTGELFF.